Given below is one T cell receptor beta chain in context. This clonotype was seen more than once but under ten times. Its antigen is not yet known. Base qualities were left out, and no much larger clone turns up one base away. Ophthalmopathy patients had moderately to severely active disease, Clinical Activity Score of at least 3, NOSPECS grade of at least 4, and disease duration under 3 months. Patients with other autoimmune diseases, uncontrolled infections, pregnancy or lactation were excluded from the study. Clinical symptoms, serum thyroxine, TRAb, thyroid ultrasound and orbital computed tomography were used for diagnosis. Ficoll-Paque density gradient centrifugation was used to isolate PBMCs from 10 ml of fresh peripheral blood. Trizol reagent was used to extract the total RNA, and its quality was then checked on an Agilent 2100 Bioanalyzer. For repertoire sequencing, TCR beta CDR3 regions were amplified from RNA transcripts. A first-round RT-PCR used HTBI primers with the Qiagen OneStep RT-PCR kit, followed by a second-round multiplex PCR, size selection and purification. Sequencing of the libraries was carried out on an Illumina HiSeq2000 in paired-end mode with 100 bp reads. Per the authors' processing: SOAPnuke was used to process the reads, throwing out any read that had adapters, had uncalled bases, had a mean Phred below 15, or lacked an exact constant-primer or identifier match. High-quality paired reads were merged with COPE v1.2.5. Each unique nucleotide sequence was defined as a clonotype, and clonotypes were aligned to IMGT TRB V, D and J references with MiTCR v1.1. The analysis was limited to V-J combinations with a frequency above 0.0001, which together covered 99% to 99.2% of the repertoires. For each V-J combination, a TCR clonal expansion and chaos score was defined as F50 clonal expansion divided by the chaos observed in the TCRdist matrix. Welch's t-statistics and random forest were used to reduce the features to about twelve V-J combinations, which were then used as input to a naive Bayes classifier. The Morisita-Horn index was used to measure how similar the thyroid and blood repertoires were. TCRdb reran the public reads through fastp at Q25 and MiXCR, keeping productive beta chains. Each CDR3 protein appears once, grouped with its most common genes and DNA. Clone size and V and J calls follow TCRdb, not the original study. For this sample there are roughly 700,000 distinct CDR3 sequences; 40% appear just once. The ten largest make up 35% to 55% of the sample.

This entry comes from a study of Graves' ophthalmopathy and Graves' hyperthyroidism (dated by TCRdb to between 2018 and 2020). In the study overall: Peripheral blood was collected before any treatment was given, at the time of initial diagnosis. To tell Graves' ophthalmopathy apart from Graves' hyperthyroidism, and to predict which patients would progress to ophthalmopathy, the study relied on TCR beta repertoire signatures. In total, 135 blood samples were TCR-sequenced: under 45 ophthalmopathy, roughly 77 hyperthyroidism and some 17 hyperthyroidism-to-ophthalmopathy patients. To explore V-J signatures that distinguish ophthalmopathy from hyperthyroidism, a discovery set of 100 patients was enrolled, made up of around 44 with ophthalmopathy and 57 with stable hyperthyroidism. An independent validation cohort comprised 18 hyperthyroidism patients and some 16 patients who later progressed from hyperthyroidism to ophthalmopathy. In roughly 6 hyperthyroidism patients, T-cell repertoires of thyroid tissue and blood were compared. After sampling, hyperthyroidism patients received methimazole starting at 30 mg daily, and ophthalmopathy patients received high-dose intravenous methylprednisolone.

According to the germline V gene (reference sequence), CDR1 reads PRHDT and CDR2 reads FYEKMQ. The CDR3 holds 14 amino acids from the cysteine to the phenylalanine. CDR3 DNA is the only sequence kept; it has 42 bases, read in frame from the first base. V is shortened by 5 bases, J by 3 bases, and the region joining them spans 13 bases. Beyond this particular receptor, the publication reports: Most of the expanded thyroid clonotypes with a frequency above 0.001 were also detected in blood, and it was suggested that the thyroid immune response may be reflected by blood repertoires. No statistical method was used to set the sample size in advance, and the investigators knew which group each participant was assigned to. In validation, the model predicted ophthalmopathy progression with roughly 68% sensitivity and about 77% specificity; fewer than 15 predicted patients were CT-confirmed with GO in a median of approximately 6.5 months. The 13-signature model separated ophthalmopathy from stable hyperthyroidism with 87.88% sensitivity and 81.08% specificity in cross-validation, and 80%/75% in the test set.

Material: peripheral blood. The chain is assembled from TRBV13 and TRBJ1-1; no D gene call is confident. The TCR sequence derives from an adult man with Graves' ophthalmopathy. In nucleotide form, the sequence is TGTGCCAGCAGCCCCACACCCCAGGACACTGAAGCTTTCTTT. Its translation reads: CASSPTPQDTEAFF.